Following are 3 T cell receptor beta chains from one sample sequenced in a study of beta chain features in type 1 diabetes (dated 2018 in TCRdb). Antigen specificity for these receptors is unknown. Study-wide conclusions, independent of this receptor: In all four CD4+ subsets, TCRB CDR3 length was moderately but significantly shorter in type 1 diabetes patients.

Libraries were built with the immunoSEQ multiplex PCR assay. The entire isolated RNA was reverse transcribed using the High Capacity cDNA Reverse Transcription Kit, and thus expressed TCRB transcripts were sequenced. Held by TCRdb, this immuneACCESS table contains in-frame sequences only and omits some clones. Under half of the omission traces to an unresolved V gene where checked; the cause of the rest is unknown. Here the sample has 600,000 to 750,000 clones; 9.5% to 15% occur a single time. The ten largest clonotypes hold roughly 0.12% of the sample. Sequences were obtained from naive CD4+ T cells from blood. This specimen's cell subset or site label, per the study, means: true naive CD4+ T cells. The receptors were sampled from a man aged 30-40 years with type 1 diabetes.

The rearrangement uses TRBV25-1 and TRBJ2-3; 9 nucleotides line up with TRBD2. The CDR3 totals 14 residues. V lost 6 bases to trimming and J lost 6 bases; unmatched junction nucleotides: 7. Germline V gene data show CDR1 as MGHDK and CDR2 as SYGVNS. The CDR3 reads CASRYSGGDDTQYF. CDR3 in DNA: TGTGCCAGCAGATATAGCGGGGGTGACGATACGCAGTATTTT.

This clone turned up a few times. The V and J genes are TRBV7-9 and TRBJ2-6; TRBD1 matches at 9 bases. V was clipped by 5 bases and J by 0 bases; unmatched bases: 5. CDR1 and CDR2 from the germline V gene are SEHNR and FQNEAQ (reference sequence). This CDR3 region has 17 residues. This chain's CDR3 is CASSKGQGLSGANVLTF. CDR3 DNA: TGTGCCAGCAGCAAGGGACAGGGCCTCTCTGGGGCCAACGTCCTGACTTTC.

V is TRBV7-8 and J is TRBJ2-3, with TRBD2 identical over 9 bases. This CDR3 contains 16 residues. After removal of 1 base from V and 3 bases from J, the junction contained 5 bases not matched to a gene. Germline CDR1 reads SGHVS; CDR2 reads FQNEAQ. CDR3 amino acids: CASSLVGLAATDTQYF. CDR3 nucleotide sequence: TGTGCCAGCAGCTTAGTGGGACTAGCCGCGACAGATACGCAGTATTTT.